This TCR beta chain was sequenced during a study of cytomegalovirus exposure and HLA in healthy donors. General study points: Researchers counted around 160 TCR beta chains as cytomegalovirus-associated. Most likely, a cluster of highly shared sequence variants arose as a sequencing artifact. V segments that were indistinguishable, TRBV6-2 and TRBV6-3 among them, were omitted from analysis.

For this clone: Its antigen is unidentified.

The PCR had 60 Vbeta and 13 Jbeta primers. Sequenced by immunoSEQ multiplex PCR; TCRdb stores in-frame clones only, minus some. The repertoire holds 150,000 to 200,000 clones, 80% to 85% seen once, with 0.95% to 1.4% in the top ten. Nominal health characterized the donors when sampled, though unrecorded immune exposures were likely. Trimming left V 1 base short and J 5 bases short, with 8 bases between. The CDR3 runs to 13 residues. Germline V lookup: CDR1 MGHRA, CDR2 YSYEKL. The chain has TRBV4-1 and TRBJ1-2; D is perhaps TRBD1 (5 bases). The receptor was isolated from a woman aged 40 to 50 in good health and CMV-seronegative. Sequenced sample: PBMCs. CDR3 bases: TGCGCCAGCAGCCAAGGGGGCTGGTATGGCTACACCTTC. It codes for CASSQGGWYGYTF.